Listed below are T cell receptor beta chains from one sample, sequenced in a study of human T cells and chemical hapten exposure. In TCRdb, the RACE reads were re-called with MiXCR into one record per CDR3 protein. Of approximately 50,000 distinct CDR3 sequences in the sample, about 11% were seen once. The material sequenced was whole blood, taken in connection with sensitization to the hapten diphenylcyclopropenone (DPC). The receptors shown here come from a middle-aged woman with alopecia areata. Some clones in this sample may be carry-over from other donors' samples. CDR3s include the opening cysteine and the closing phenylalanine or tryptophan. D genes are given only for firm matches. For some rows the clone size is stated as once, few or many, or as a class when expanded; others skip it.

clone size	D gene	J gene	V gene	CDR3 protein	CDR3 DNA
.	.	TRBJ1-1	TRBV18	CASSPVKVNTEAFF	TGTGCCAGCTCACCGGTTAAGGTGAACACTGAAGCTTTCTTT
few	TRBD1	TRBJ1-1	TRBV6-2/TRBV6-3	CASSLTGGGGAFF	TGTGCCAGCAGTTTAACAGGGGGCGGCGGGGCTTTCTTT
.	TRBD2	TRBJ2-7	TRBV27	CASSPLTSGEYEQYF	TGTGCCAGCAGTCCGCTGACTAGCGGGGAATACGAGCAGTACTTC
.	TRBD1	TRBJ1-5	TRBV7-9	CASSETGDQPQHF	TGTGCCAGCAGCGAAACAGGGGATCAGCCCCAGCATTTT
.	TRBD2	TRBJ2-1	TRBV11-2	CASSLLRGASGMDEQFF	TGTGCCAGCAGCTTACTGAGGGGCGCTAGCGGGATGGATGAGCAGTTCTTC
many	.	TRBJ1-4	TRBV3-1	CASSRSGQSNEKLFF	TGTGCCAGCAGCCGGTCCGGGCAGTCTAATGAAAAACTGTTTTTT
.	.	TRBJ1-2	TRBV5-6	CASSLPKGGGNYGYTF	TGTGCCAGCAGCCTACCCAAGGGGGGCGGTAACTATGGCTACACCTTC
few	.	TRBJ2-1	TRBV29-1	CSETLGVPGEQFF	TGCAGCGAGACTCTAGGAGTGCCAGGTGAGCAGTTCTTC
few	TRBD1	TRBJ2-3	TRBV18	CASSSRGQAQYF	TGTGCCAGCTCAAGCCGGGGACAGGCGCAGTATTTT
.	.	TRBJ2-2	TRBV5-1	CASSLNPNTGELFF	TGCGCCAGCAGCTTGAATCCGAACACCGGGGAGCTGTTTTTT
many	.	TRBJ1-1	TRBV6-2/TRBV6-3	CASSTTTGRSNTEAFF	TGTGCCAGCAGCACCACGACGGGACGGTCGAACACTGAAGCTTTCTTT
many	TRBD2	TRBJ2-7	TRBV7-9	CASSAGLAGAYEQYF	TGTGCCAGCAGCGCGGGACTAGCGGGTGCCTACGAGCAGTACTTC
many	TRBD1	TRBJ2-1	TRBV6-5	CASSYSVGTGAYNEQFF	TGTGCCAGCAGTTACTCGGTCGGGACAGGGGCCTACAATGAGCAGTTCTTC
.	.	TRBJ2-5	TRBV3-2	CASSPGGAGETQYF	TGTGCCAGCAGCCCAGGCGGGGCCGGCGAGACCCAGTACTTC
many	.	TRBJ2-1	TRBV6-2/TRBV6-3	CASRKHPTSGDVYNEQFF	TGTGCCAGCAGAAAACACCCTACTTCGGGAGATGTCTACAATGAGCAGTTCTTC
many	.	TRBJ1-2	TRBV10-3	CAISESSFPYTF	TGTGCCATCAGTGAGTCGAGTTTCCCCTACACCTTC
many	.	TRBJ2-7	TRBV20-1	CSAGRGLYEQYF	TGCAGTGCTGGCCGGGGCCTCTACGAGCAGTACTTC
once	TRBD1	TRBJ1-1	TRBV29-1	CSGDRDTEAFF	TGCAGCGGCGACAGGGACACTGAAGCTTTCTTT
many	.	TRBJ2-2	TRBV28	CASGRGGVPTGELFF	TGTGCCAGCGGGAGGGGGGGAGTACCCACCGGGGAGCTGTTTTTT